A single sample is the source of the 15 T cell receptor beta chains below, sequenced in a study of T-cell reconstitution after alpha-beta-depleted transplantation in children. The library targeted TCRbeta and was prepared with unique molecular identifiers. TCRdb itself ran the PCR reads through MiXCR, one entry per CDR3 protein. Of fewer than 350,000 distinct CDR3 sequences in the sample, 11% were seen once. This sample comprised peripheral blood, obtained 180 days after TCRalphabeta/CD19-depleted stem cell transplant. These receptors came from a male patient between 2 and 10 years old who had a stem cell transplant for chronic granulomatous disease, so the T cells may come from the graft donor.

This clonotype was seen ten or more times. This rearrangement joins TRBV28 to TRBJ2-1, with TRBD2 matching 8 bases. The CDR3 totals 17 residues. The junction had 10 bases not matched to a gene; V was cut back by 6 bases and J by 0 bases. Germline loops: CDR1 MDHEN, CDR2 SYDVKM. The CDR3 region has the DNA TGTGCCAGCAGAAGTAAGATAGCGGGAAGCTCCTACAATGAGCAGTTCTTC. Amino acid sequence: CASRSKIAGSSYNEQFF.

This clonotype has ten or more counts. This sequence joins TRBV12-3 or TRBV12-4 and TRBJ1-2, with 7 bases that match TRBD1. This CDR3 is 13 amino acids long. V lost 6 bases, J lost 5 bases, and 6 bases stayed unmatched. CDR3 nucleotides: TGTGCCAGCAGATCAACAGGGGTTTATGGCTACACCTTC. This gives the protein CASRSTGVYGYTF.

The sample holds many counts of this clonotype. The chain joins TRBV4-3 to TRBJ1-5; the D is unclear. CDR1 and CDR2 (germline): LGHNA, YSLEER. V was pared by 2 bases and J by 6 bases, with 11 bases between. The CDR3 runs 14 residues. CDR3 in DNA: TGCGCCAGCAGCCAATCTCAGGAACGTCAGCCCCAGCATTTT. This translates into CASSQSQERQPQHF.

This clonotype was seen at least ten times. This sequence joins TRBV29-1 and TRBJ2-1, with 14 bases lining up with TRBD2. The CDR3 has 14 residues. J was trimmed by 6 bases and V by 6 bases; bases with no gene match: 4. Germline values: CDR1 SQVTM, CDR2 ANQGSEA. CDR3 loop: CSVRLAGGPNEQFF. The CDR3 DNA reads TGCAGCGTCCGACTAGCGGGAGGGCCCAATGAGCAGTTCTTC.

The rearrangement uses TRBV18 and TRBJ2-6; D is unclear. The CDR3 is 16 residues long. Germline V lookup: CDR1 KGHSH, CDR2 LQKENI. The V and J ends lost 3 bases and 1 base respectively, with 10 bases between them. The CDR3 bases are TGTGCCAGCTCACCGTCGGCACCATCTGGGGCCAACGTCCTGACTTTC. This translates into CASSPSAPSGANVLTF.

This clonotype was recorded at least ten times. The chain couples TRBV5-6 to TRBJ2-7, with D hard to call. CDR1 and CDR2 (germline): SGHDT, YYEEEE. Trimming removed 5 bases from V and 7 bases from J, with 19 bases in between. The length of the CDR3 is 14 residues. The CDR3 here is CASSRSPPSQEQYF. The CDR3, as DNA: TGTGCCAGCAGTCGTTCCCCCCCTTCTCAAGAGCAGTACTTC.

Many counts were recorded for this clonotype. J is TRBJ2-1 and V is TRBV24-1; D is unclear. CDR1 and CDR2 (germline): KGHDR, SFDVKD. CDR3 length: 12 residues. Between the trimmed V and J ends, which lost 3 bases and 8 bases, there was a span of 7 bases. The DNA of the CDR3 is TGTGCCACCAGTGATGTCGATCATGAGCAGTTCTTC. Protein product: CATSDVDHEQFF.

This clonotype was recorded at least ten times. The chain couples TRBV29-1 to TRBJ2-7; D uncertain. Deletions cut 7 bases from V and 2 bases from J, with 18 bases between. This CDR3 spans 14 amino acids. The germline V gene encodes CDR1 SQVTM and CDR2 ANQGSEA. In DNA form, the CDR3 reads TGCAGCGCCTCCTCGGTGTCACCGACCTACGAGCAGTACTTC. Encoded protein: CSASSVSPTYEQYF.

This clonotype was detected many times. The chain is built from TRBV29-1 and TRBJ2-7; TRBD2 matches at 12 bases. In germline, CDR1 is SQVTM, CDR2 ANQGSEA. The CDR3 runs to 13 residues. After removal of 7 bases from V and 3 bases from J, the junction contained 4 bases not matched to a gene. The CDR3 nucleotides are TGCAGCGCTAGCGGGAGGGCCCGCTACGAGCAGTACTTC. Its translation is CSASGRARYEQYF.

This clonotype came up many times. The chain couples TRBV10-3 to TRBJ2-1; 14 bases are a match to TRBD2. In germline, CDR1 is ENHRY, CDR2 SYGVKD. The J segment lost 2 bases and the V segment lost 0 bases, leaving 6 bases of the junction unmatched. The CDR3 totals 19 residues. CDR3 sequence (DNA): TGTGCCATCAGTGAGTCCGGGACTAGCGGGGGCCTCGCCTACAATGAGCAGTTCTTC. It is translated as CAISESGTSGGLAYNEQFF.

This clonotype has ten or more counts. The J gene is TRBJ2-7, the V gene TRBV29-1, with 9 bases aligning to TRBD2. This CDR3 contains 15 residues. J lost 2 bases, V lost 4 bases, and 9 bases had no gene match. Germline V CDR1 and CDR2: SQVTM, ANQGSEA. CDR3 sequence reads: CSVGFLAGGPYEQYF. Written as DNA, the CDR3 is TGCAGCGTTGGTTTCTTGGCGGGAGGGCCCTACGAGCAGTACTTC.

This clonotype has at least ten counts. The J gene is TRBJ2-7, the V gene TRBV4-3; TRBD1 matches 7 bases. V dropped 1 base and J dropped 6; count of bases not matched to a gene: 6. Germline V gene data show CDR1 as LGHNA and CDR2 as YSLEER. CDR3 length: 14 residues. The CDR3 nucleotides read TGCGCCAGCAGCCAAGGACAGGGAGCTTTCGAGCAGTACTTC. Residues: CASSQGQGAFEQYF.

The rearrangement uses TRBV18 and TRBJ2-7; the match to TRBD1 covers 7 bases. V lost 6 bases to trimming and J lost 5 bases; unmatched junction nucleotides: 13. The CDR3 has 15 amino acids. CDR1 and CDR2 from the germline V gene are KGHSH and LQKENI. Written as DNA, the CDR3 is TGTGCCAGCTCTCCAACCCACAGGGGCCCGGACGAGCAGTACTTC. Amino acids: CASSPTHRGPDEQYF.

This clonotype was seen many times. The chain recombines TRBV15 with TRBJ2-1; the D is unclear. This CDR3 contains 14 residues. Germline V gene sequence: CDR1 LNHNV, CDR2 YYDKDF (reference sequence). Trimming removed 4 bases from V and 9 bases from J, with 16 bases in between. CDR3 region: CATSNPTSSREQFF. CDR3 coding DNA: TGTGCCACCAGCAACCCGACGTCCAGTCGTGAGCAGTTCTTC.

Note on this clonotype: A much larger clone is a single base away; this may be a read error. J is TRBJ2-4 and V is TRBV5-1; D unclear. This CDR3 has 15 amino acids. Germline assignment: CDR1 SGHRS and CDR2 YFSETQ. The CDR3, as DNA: TGCGTCAGCAGCTTGTCAGGAACAAATGAAAACATTCAGTACTTC. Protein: CVSSLSGTNENIQYF.